This T cell receptor beta chain stems from a study of CD8 T cell repertoires and HIV-1 epitope variants (dated by TCRdb to 2020 to 2022). Broadly, across the study: In separate culture wells, T cells were stimulated with each of twenty-five peptides that represented autologous and known Gag and Nef epitope variants. The epitopes tested were three Gag epitope families plus Nef HW9 and YT9. The control conditions were a CMV, EBV and flu peptide pool, the Ebola AY9 epitope as a negative control, and a well with no peptide. Using the EasySep Human T Cell Enrichment Kit, T cells were enriched and then co-cultured with an equal number of autologous T cell-negative cells acting as antigen-presenting cells. An aliquot of 1M T cells was saved as an uncultured baseline condition, separate from the approximately 75 T cell cultures. Cultures were maintained for nine to eleven days in IMDM with gentamicin, and half-media changes adding IL-2, IL-7 and IL-15 were performed on days 3 and 7. A total of approximately 83 T cell cultures were run, with each culture condition done in triplicate except for one peptide, which was done in duplicate.

The EasySep Human CD8+ T Cell Enrichment Kit was used on day 10 to isolate CD8+ T cells from every culture. TCR beta CDR3 regions were sequenced at survey depth on the immunoSEQ platform. The QIAamp DNA micro kit was used to extract genomic DNA from every cultured and uncultured CD8+ T cell population. The authors' pipeline ran thus. Samples with fewer than 5,000 productive reads were excluded, which removed about 6% of the 75 HIV peptide-stimulated cultures. Sequences were trimmed to CDR3 by a MANAFEST web app, and nonproductive sequences, CDR3s under 5 amino acids, and sequences not starting with C or ending with F/W were removed. Clonotypes were classified as antigen-specific only if expansion was observed in at least 2 of 3 replicates versus the no-peptide control at FDR 0.01, only within one epitope family. In addition, a specific clonotype needed a frequency at least fivefold higher than in wells stimulated with peptides from other epitope families. TCRdb limited this immuneACCESS table to in-frame rearrangements with V and J called. A share of clones is missing; checked studies link under half to unresolved V genes, and the rest is unexplained. Clonal size and the V and J genes are those of that table, whereas D and trimming came from the DNA. This sample has tens of thousands of clones in its table, and approximately 70% of those were observed once. The ten largest clonotypes hold about a quarter of the sample.

A single count supports this clone. Which antigen it targets is not known. No base qualities exist here, and no much larger clone lies one base off it. General conclusions and limits of the study: A handful of clonotypes recognized the Nef KF9 family and one clonotype recognized the HW9 family, while no responses were seen to the TAALDMSHF plasma variant. Nine antigen-specific TCR beta clonotypes were identified, of which about six appeared to be cross-reactive for autologous or known escape epitope variants. The assay identified only TCR beta chains and indicated proliferation in response to antigen, without indicating T cell function or cytokine profile.

Specimen: uncultured baseline CD8+ T cells from peripheral blood mononuclear cells (PBMCs). The source is a male donor with HIV.

The CDR3 is CASSLQTGASYNEQFF. The bases read TGTGCCAGCAGCTTACAGACAGGGGCCTCCTACAATGAGCAGTTCTTC. The chain is encoded by TRBV5-4 joined to TRBJ2-1, with 8 middle bases fitting TRBD1. The CDR3 covers 16 residues, taking in both the cysteine and the phenylalanine. The only DNA kept is the CDR3, 48 bases in frame from the first base. In the germline V gene (reference sequence), CDR1 corresponds to SGHNT and CDR2 to YYREEE. Unmatched junction bases come to 4, with V trimmed by 2 bases and J by 0 bases.